What follows are 9 T cell receptor beta chains derived from one specimen sequenced in a study of cytomegalovirus exposure and HLA in healthy donors. The method was immunoSEQ multiplex PCR; TCRdb's version includes in-frame clones alone and lacks a portion of them. The sample has approximately 65,000 clones, 80% to 95% seen once. Material for sequencing was PBMCs. These receptors were collected from a man between 18 and 35 years old in good health and CMV-seropositive.

The chain joins TRBV5-4 to TRBJ2-1, with D unclear. The V gene's germline CDR1 is SGHNT and CDR2 YYREEE (reference sequence). V lost 0 bases to trimming and J lost 8 bases, with 6 bases between them. This CDR3 contains 12 residues. In DNA form, the CDR3 reads TGTGCCAGCAGCTTGGACGGGTATGAGCAGTTCTTC. Translating gives CASSLDGYEQFF.

The chain carries TRBV6-1 and TRBJ2-1, with D uncertain. V dropped 6 bases and J dropped 4 bases, with 10 bases sitting between them. The CDR3 is 13 residues long. Germline V gene lookup returns CDR1 MNHNS and CDR2 SASEGT. This CDR3 reads CASRSVEYNEQFF. DNA for the CDR3: TGTGCCAGCAGATCGGTGGAGTACAATGAGCAGTTCTTC.

The chain's CDR3 is CASSQRSGGAGANVLTF. CDR3 DNA: TGTGCCAGTAGTCAACGGTCTGGGGGGGCTGGGGCCAACGTCCTGACTTTC. V usage is TRBV19 and J usage is TRBJ2-6; 7 bases map to TRBD2. From germline, CDR1 is LNHDA and CDR2 SQIVND (reference sequence). CDR3 length: 17 residues. V lost 5 bases, J lost 2 bases, and 9 bases stayed unmatched.

The rearrangement links TRBV9 to TRBJ2-1, with 9 positions matching TRBD2. The CDR3 is 18 residues long. J gave up 3 bases and V 4 bases, and 14 bases lay outside the gene matches. Germline values: CDR1 SGDLS, CDR2 YYNGEE. As DNA, the CDR3 is TGTGCCAGCAGCTCCCCAGGGAGTGGGACTAGCAGCTACAATGAGCAGTTCTTC. Amino acid sequence: CASSSPGSGTSSYNEQFF.

This rearrangement joins TRBV5-4 to TRBJ2-7, with a tentative D call TRBD2 (6 bases). This CDR3 comprises 15 residues. The V gene's germline CDR1 is SGHNT and CDR2 YYREEE (reference sequence). With 2 bases removed from V and 3 bases from J, the gap between germline ends came to 15 bases. The DNA of the CDR3 is TGTGCCAGCAGCTTACCTAGCGTTGAAAGCTACGAGCAGTACTTC. As protein: CASSLPSVESYEQYF.

This chain connects TRBV5-4 to TRBJ2-3, with TRBD2 as a possible D gene (5 bases). The V gene lost 2 bases and the J gene lost 4 bases, with 11 bases spanning the gap. This CDR3 has 14 amino acids. Looked up from germline, CDR1 is SGHNT and CDR2 is YYREEE (reference sequence). The CDR3 DNA reads as TGTGCCAGCAGCTTAAAACTAGAGCCAGATACGCAGTATTTT. Its translation: CASSLKLEPDTQYF.

J is TRBJ2-5 and V is TRBV5-5; 9 nucleotides match TRBD1. The germline V gene encodes CDR1 SGHKS and CDR2 YYEKEE (reference sequence). The V and J ends lost 2 bases and 4 bases, in that order; junction bases with no gene match: 9. The CDR3 extends over 16 amino acids. CDR3 region: CASSFPTGGSRETQYF. CDR3 sequence (DNA): TGTGCCAGCAGCTTTCCGACAGGGGGATCGAGAGAGACCCAGTACTTC.

CDR3 DNA: TGTGCCAGCAGCCGAGATGGAGGTAGCGGGAGTCGGTACGAGCAGTACTTC. Protein: CASSRDGGSGSRYEQYF. This chain uses TRBV5-4 with TRBJ2-7; 9 positions match TRBD2. This CDR3 is built from 17 residues. V shed 4 bases, J shed 4 bases, and the junction held 15 bases outside the gene matches. Germline V gene sequence: CDR1 SGHNT, CDR2 YYREEE (reference sequence). Supplemented by reference TRBV5-4 and TRBJ2-7, the full variable domain reads ETGVTQSPTHLIKTRGQQVTLRCSSQSGHNTVSWYQQALGQGPQFIFQYYREEENGRGNFPPRFSGLQFPNYSSELNVNALELDDSALYLCASSRDGGSGSRYEQYFGPGTRLTVT.

The chain combines TRBV28 with TRBJ2-2; D is uncertain. V dropped 3 bases and J dropped 0 bases, with 8 bases sitting between them. This CDR3 is 15 amino acids long. In germline, CDR1 is MDHEN, CDR2 SYDVKM. The CDR3, as DNA: TGTGCCAGCAGTTTCATGCGTTCGAACACCGGGGAGCTGTTTTTT. Translation: CASSFMRSNTGELFF.